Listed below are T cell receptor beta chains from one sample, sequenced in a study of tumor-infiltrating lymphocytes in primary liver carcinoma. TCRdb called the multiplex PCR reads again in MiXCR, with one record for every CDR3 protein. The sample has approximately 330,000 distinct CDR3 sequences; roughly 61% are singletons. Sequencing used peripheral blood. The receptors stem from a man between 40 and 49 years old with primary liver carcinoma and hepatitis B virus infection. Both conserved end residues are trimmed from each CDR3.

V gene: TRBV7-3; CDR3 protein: VSSTYYGELF
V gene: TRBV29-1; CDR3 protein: SVARRLAGPSYEQY
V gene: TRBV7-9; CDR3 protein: ASSLALPSRDIQY
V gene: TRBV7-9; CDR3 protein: ATSGETGT
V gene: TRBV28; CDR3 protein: ASSRGGWNGQF
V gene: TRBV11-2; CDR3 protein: ASSWSQNTVELS
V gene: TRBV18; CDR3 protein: ASSPDREYGYT
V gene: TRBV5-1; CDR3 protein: ASKGQWYEQY
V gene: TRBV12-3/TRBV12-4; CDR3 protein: ASRTTTVGTEAS
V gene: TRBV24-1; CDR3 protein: ATSDRGSRNEQF
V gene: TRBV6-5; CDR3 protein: ASRLDSGVGSGANVLT
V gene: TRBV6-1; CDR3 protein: ASNEARASGAITDTQY
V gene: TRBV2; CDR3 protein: ASTTLMEGGEQY
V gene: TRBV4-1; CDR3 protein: ASNHLDRGLIGELL
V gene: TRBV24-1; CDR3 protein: ATSEQGAGEQY
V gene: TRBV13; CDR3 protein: ASKGSEISADTQY
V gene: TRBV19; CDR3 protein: ASTAGGEPYNVQF
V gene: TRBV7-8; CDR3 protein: ASSPGTGGRNEQF
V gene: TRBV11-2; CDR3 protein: TSSLSSVAYEQY
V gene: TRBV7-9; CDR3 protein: ASSSTGTEIFIEQF
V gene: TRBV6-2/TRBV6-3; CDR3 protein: ASSLAGDAHNEQF
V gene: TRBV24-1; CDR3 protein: ATSGLSGTATETQY
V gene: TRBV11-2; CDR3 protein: ASSLAGGLAGGSEQF
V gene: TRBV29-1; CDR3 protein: SVPTWGTSTDTKY
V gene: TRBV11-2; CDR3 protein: ASRLDETGIQETQY
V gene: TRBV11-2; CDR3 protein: ASSLRGNYYEQY
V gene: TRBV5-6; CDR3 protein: ASSLGTSDGYT
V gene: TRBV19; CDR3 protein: ANSNRADRAYNEQF
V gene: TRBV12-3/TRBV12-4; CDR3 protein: ASTPPEVPLREQY
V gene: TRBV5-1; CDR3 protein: ASSFARTSGTYELY
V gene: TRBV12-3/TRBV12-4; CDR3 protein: ASSLDLAGETQY
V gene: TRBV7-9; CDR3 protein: AGSWTASETQY
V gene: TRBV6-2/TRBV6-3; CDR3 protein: ASSPRDTSYEQY
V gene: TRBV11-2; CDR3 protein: ASSLDFSGGSDNEQF
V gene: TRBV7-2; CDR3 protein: ASSRTSGRRVLYEQY
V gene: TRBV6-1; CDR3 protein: ASRRRVGNSHYEQY
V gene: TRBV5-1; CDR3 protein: ASSFGTGGHEQF
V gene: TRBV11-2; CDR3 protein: ASSTLAGGQETQY
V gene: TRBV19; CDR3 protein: ASGGDRRYTEAF
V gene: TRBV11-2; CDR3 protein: ASSLGRAPGREF
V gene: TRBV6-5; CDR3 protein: ASARGSYEQY
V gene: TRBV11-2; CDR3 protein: TSSQRDRGVETQY
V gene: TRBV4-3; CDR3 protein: ASGALADSTDTQY
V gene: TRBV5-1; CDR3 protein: ASSAQLSTTWYQETQY
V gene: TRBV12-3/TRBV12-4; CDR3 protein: ASSQKPGTGSYEQY